The following is a TCR beta chain sequence with its context. Its antigen is unknown. This record belongs to a study of T cell responses to AZD1222 COVID-19 vaccine. Doses given second, at about 4 or about 12 weeks, were pooled. Profiling relied on immunoSEQ multiplex PCR, and the TCRdb table lists in-frame clones only, not all of them. This sample has 90,000 to 100,000 clones; more than 70% occur once, and the top ten carry roughly 15%. Whole-study findings and limits: Donors skewed white British and female; clonal diversity was possibly underestimated. Researchers report vaccine-associated CD4 TCRs spanning spike, with dominance at 160-218 and 743-854.

Material: peripheral blood, obtained 28 days after the second AZD1222 dose. The TCR originated in an adult who received the AZD1222 COVID-19 vaccine.

The CDR3 protein is CASSFFRQGGNQPQHF. CDR3 nucleotide sequence: TGTGCCAGCAGTTTTTTTCGACAGGGCGGCAATCAGCCCCAGCATTTT. V is TRBV28 and J is TRBJ1-5, with 7 bases aligning to TRBD1. The CDR3 loop spans 16 amino acids. The V segment lost 3 bases and the J segment 2 bases; nucleotides outside the gene matches: 7. CDR1 is MDHEN, CDR2 SYDVKM, per germline.